This TCR beta chain was sequenced for a study of neurological immune-mediated disorders. Study-wide points: Expanded clones shared no CDR3 amino acid sequences across subjects, suggesting private repertoires in all groups. The multiple sclerosis repertoire cluster was not associated with any clinical or MRI feature.

TCRdb recomputed calls from the 5' RACE reads with MiXCR, one row per CDR3 protein. The table shows under 80,000 distinct CDR3 sequences, with around 5.5% occurring only once. PBMCs numbering 2 million and stored at -80 C yielded the unsorted libraries. As to this clonotype: The antigen remains undetermined. A much larger clone differs by one base, so this may be a read error.

CDR1 and CDR2 from the germline V gene are MNHNS and SASEGT. This CDR3 has 13 residues. Deletions cut 2 bases from V and 3 bases from J, with 7 bases between. The source is a woman in her 30s with multiple sclerosis. The chain couples TRBV6-1 to TRBJ1-2, with D unresolved. Sequences were obtained from PBMCs. DNA for the CDR3: TGTGCCAGCAGTGAAAAGGGCGACTATGGCTACACCTTC. This sequence encodes CASSEKGDYGYTF.